The rows below give T cell receptor beta chains drawn from one sample of a study of control samples from healthy donors and cancer patients. Some clones are missing from TCRdb's copy, which holds only in-frame ones; the method was immunoSEQ multiplex PCR. The sample includes approximately 160,000 clones, approximately 90% of them seen just once. Sequencing was done on a sample of blood. The receptor source for this set is a woman aged 30 to 39 in good health. CDR3s include the opening cysteine and the closing phenylalanine or tryptophan. A D gene is named only where the DNA matches it firmly. Expanded clones are given a class, and other clones once, few, many or no size at all.

v_call: TRBV2; d_call: .; clone_size: .; cdr3_length: 15; j_call: TRBJ2-3; cdr3_aa: CASSEAPFRTDTQYF; cdr3_nt: TGTGCCAGCAGTGAAGCGCCGTTCCGCACAGATACGCAGTATTTT
v_call: TRBV13; d_call: .; clone_size: once; cdr3_length: 11; j_call: TRBJ2-1; cdr3_aa: CASSLMGEQFF; cdr3_nt: TGTGCCAGCAGCTTAATGGGTGAGCAGTTCTTC
v_call: TRBV18; d_call: TRBD1; clone_size: .; cdr3_length: 15; j_call: TRBJ2-7; cdr3_aa: CASSPRGTGLYEQYF; cdr3_nt: TGTGCCAGCTCACCTCGGGGGACAGGCTTATACGAGCAGTACTTC
v_call: TRBV10-3; d_call: TRBD1; clone_size: .; cdr3_length: 16; j_call: TRBJ1-6; cdr3_aa: CAISETGQGRNSPLHF; cdr3_nt: TGTGCCATCAGTGAGACAGGACAGGGCCGGAATTCACCCCTCCACTTT
v_call: TRBV19; d_call: .; clone_size: .; cdr3_length: 13; j_call: TRBJ2-2; cdr3_aa: CASTISDTGELFF; cdr3_nt: TGTGCCAGTACCATTAGCGACACCGGGGAGCTGTTTTTT
v_call: TRBV5-1; d_call: TRBD1; clone_size: .; cdr3_length: 14; j_call: TRBJ1-2; cdr3_aa: CASRLGQGYYGYTF; cdr3_nt: TGCGCCAGCAGATTAGGACAGGGCTACTATGGCTACACCTTC
v_call: TRBV7-9; d_call: .; clone_size: .; cdr3_length: 15; j_call: TRBJ1-4; cdr3_aa: CASSLGQSTNEKLFF; cdr3_nt: TGTGCCAGCAGCTTAGGACAGTCAACTAATGAAAAACTGTTTTTT
v_call: TRBV9; d_call: .; clone_size: .; cdr3_length: 13; j_call: TRBJ1-1; cdr3_aa: CASSGLGNTEAFF; cdr3_nt: TGTGCCAGCAGCGGATTGGGAAACACTGAAGCTTTCTTT
v_call: TRBV19; d_call: TRBD1; clone_size: .; cdr3_length: 16; j_call: TRBJ1-4; cdr3_aa: CASSIGDRAYERKLFF; cdr3_nt: TGTGCCAGTAGTATAGGGGACAGGGCGTATGAAAGGAAACTGTTTTTT
v_call: TRBV19; d_call: .; clone_size: .; cdr3_length: 14; j_call: TRBJ2-3; cdr3_aa: CASSFPGLTDTQYF; cdr3_nt: TGTGCCAGTAGTTTCCCGGGACTCACAGATACGCAGTATTTT
v_call: TRBV7-2; d_call: TRBD2; clone_size: .; cdr3_length: 17; j_call: TRBJ2-2; cdr3_aa: CASSLEFLAGHTGELFF; cdr3_nt: TGTGCCAGCAGCTTAGAGTTTCTAGCGGGTCACACCGGGGAGCTGTTTTTT
v_call: TRBV27; d_call: .; clone_size: once; cdr3_length: 15; j_call: TRBJ1-3; cdr3_aa: CASSLRGGPGNTIYF; cdr3_nt: TGTGCCAGCAGTTTACGGGGGGGCCCCGGAAACACCATATATTTT
v_call: TRBV7-9; d_call: TRBD1; clone_size: .; cdr3_length: 16; j_call: TRBJ1-2; cdr3_aa: CASSSTGGTYNYGYTF; cdr3_nt: TGTGCCAGCAGCTCGACAGGGGGGACTTATAACTATGGCTACACCTTC
v_call: TRBV5-4; d_call: .; clone_size: .; cdr3_length: 15; j_call: TRBJ1-1; cdr3_aa: CASSLIGAGDTEAFF; cdr3_nt: TGTGCCAGCAGCTTAATCGGCGCGGGGGACACTGAAGCTTTCTTT
v_call: TRBV6-5; d_call: .; clone_size: .; cdr3_length: 13; j_call: TRBJ1-1; cdr3_aa: CANLELTNTEAFF; cdr3_nt: TGTGCCAATTTGGAGCTGACGAACACTGAAGCTTTCTTT
v_call: TRBV27; d_call: TRBD2; clone_size: .; cdr3_length: 15; j_call: TRBJ2-1; cdr3_aa: CASRIRLADYNEQFF; cdr3_nt: TGTGCCAGCAGAATTCGGCTAGCGGATTACAATGAGCAGTTCTTC
v_call: TRBV19; d_call: .; clone_size: .; cdr3_length: 11; j_call: TRBJ2-3; cdr3_aa: CASSATDTQYF; cdr3_nt: TGTGCCAGTAGTGCGACAGATACGCAGTATTTT
v_call: TRBV4-1; d_call: .; clone_size: .; cdr3_length: 18; j_call: TRBJ1-2; cdr3_aa: CASSRPSGGEAWDYGYTF; cdr3_nt: TGCGCCAGCAGCCGGCCCTCCGGGGGGGAAGCGTGGGACTATGGCTACACCTTC
v_call: TRBV28; d_call: TRBD1; clone_size: .; cdr3_length: 16; j_call: TRBJ1-2; cdr3_aa: CASSLSSDRDDYGYTF; cdr3_nt: TGTGCCAGCAGTTTATCGTCGGACAGGGATGACTATGGCTACACCTTC
v_call: TRBV27; d_call: .; clone_size: .; cdr3_length: 15; j_call: TRBJ2-7; cdr3_aa: CASSLLGDSSYEQYF; cdr3_nt: TGTGCCAGCAGTTTATTGGGGGATAGCTCCTACGAGCAGTACTTC
v_call: TRBV25-1; d_call: .; clone_size: .; cdr3_length: 12; j_call: TRBJ1-4; cdr3_aa: CASSVGSEKLFF; cdr3_nt: TGTGCCAGCAGTGTTGGGAGTGAAAAACTGTTTTTT
v_call: TRBV27; d_call: .; clone_size: .; cdr3_length: 12; j_call: TRBJ2-6; cdr3_aa: CATNSGANVLTF; cdr3_nt: TGTGCCACCAACTCTGGGGCCAACGTCCTGACTTTC
v_call: TRBV7-3; d_call: TRBD2; clone_size: .; cdr3_length: 15; j_call: TRBJ2-3; cdr3_aa: CASSLGTSGSDTQYF; cdr3_nt: TGTGCCAGCAGCTTAGGGACTAGCGGGAGTGATACGCAGTATTTT
v_call: TRBV10-3; d_call: .; clone_size: .; cdr3_length: 14; j_call: TRBJ1-3; cdr3_aa: CAISGTSSGNTIYF; cdr3_nt: TGTGCCATCAGTGGGACATCCTCTGGAAACACCATATATTTT